The 28 T cell receptor beta chains below come from one sample, sequenced in a study of T-cell reconstitution after alpha-beta-depleted transplantation in children. It was with unique molecular identifiers that the TCRbeta library was prepared. TCRdb recomputed calls from the PCR reads with MiXCR, one row per CDR3 protein. The table has approximately 1,000,000 distinct CDR3 sequences, about 26% seen once. Sequences were derived from PBMCs, mostly from graft donor cells, sampled 360 days after TCRalphabeta/CD19-depleted stem cell transplant. The receptors stem from a boy less than two years old who had a stem cell transplant for SCID, so the T cells may come from the graft donor.

This clonotype was seen only a few times. This chain connects TRBV5-1 to TRBJ2-1, with 14 bases fitting TRBD2. Trimming took 1 base from V and 1 from J; bases not matched to a gene: 16. The germline V gene encodes CDR1 SGHRS and CDR2 YFSETQ. The CDR3 has 22 amino acids. The CDR3 nucleotides read TGCGCCAGCAGCTTGTACAGCCGACTAGCGGGGGGGCCAAGGTCATCCTACAATGAGCAGTTCTTC. Translation: CASSLYSRLAGGPRSSYNEQFF.

The chain joins TRBV5-5 to TRBJ1-5; D not certain. V was cut by 4 bases and J by 5 bases, with 16 bases left in between. The CDR3 totals 15 residues. The germline gives CDR1 SGHKS, CDR2 YYEKEE (reference sequence). The CDR3 DNA follows: TGTGCCAGCAGCCCTGGGGTGGGAACTTATCAGCCCCAGCATTTT. This encodes CASSPGVGTYQPQHF.

The chain has TRBV5-1 and TRBJ2-3; D gene uncertain. CDR3 length: 15 residues. V dropped 2 bases and J dropped 1 base, with 11 bases sitting between them. The germline gives CDR1 SGHRS, CDR2 YFSETQ. The CDR3 nucleotides are TGCGCCAGCAGCTTCGCTACGTCGGGCACAGATACGCAGTATTTT. This sequence encodes CASSFATSGTDTQYF.

In its sample, this clonotype was seen a few times. The V call is TRBV6-5, the J call TRBJ2-3; possible D gene TRBD2, 5 bases. Germline V CDR1 and CDR2: MNHEY, SVGAGI. CDR3 size: 12 residues. The V end was cut by 2 bases, the J end by 5 bases, with 5 bases between. The CDR3 spells CASSYEGDTQYF. Here the CDR3 DNA reads TGTGCCAGCAGTTACGAGGGAGATACGCAGTATTTT.

The V and J genes are TRBV9 and TRBJ2-3, with 11 nucleotides matching TRBD2. This CDR3 comprises 17 residues. Germline CDR1 SGDLS, CDR2 YYNGEE. J was trimmed by 6 bases and V by 0 bases; bases with no gene match: 9. The CDR3: CASSVDRLAGGLDTQYF. CDR3 sequence (DNA): TGTGCCAGCAGCGTAGATCGCCTAGCGGGGGGCCTGGATACGCAGTATTTT.

The chain recombines TRBV5-1 with TRBJ2-3; tentatively, D is TRBD2 (6 bases). The V end lost 6 bases, the J end lost 2 bases, and 22 bases lay between the germline ends. The CDR3 totals 17 residues. CDR1 SGHRS and CDR2 YFSETQ come from the germline V gene. The CDR3 nucleotides are TGCGCCAGCACACCGGGACTGCCCTCTTCCTTCACAGATACGCAGTATTTT. As protein: CASTPGLPSSFTDTQYF.

This clonotype has a handful of counts. This rearrangement joins TRBV7-6 to TRBJ2-3; tentatively, D is TRBD2 (6 bases). Germline CDR1 SGHVS, CDR2 FNYEAQ. The CDR3 runs to 14 residues. V gave up 2 bases and J gave up 1 base, with 7 bases separating them. The CDR3 here is CASSLSGRTDTQYF. CDR3 nucleotide sequence: TGTGCCAGCAGCTTAAGCGGGCGCACAGATACGCAGTATTTT.

This chain links TRBV21-1 with TRBJ2-5; the listed D gene, TRBD1, was not tested against the DNA. TRBV21-1 is listed as a pseudogene. The CDR3 totals 14 residues. Here the CDR3 DNA reads TGTGCCAGCAGCAACCCGGACAGACAAGAGACCCAGTACTTC. Translated, it gives CASSNPDRQETQYF.

In its sample, this clonotype was seen many times. This chain joins TRBV6-6 and TRBJ2-5, with TRBD2 matching over 8 bases. The germline V gene encodes CDR1 MNHNY and CDR2 SVGAGI (reference sequence). CDR3 length: 12 residues. The V segment lost 5 bases and the J segment 5 bases; nucleotides outside the gene matches: 1. CDR3 in amino acids: CASSASGETQYF. The CDR3 DNA reads as TGTGCCAGCAGTGCTAGCGGGGAGACCCAGTACTTC.

This clonotype was seen a single time. The junction shows a germline mismatch at one end, possibly a read error. The rearrangement joins TRBV20-1 to TRBJ2-7; 8 nucleotides agree with TRBD1. CDR3 size: 19 residues. In germline, CDR1 is DFQATT, CDR2 SNEGSKA (reference sequence). CDR3 DNA sequence: TGCAGTGGTAGAGATCTTCAAAGGGATAGGACAGGGCAGAACTACGAGCAGTACTTC. Translation: CSGRDLQRDRTGQNYEQYF.

J is TRBJ2-3 and V is TRBV25-1, with no clear D. V gave up 1 base and J gave up 2 bases, with 10 bases separating them. The CDR3 loop spans 15 amino acids. Germline CDR1 and CDR2: MGHDK and SYGVNS. The CDR3 nucleotides read TGTGCCAGCAGTGAATGGGTCAGGACCACAGATACGCAGTATTTT. Its translation: CASSEWVRTTDTQYF.

The chain recombines TRBV7-9 with TRBJ2-1; TRBD2 aligns across 8 bases. CDR1 is SEHNR, CDR2 FQNEAQ, per germline (reference sequence). The CDR3 length is 16 residues. V lost 5 bases, J lost 6 bases, and 12 bases stayed unmatched. The CDR3 DNA sequence: TGTGCCAGCAGCCCTTACGGGGGGGGCCCGGGCAATGAGCAGTTCTTC. Protein product: CASSPYGGGPGNEQFF.

This sequence joins TRBV4-1 and TRBJ2-3, with 7 positions matching TRBD2. Losses at the gene ends were 3 bases for V and 4 bases for J; bases not matched to a gene: 7. The CDR3 extends over 15 amino acids. Germline CDR1 reads MGHRA; CDR2 reads YSYEKL. For the CDR3, the DNA is TGCGCCAGCAGCCAGCGGGGGTTCGGGGCAGATACGCAGTATTTT. Its translation is CASSQRGFGADTQYF.

The V call is TRBV4-1, the J call TRBJ2-1; 9 nucleotides match TRBD2. V gave up 3 bases and J gave up 5 bases; unmatched junction bases: 14. The CDR3 is 18 residues long. Per germline, CDR1 MGHRA and CDR2 YSYEKL. The CDR3: CASSQGTQREVTHNEQFF. CDR3 DNA sequence: TGCGCCAGCAGCCAGGGGACCCAGCGGGAGGTCACCCACAATGAGCAGTTCTTC.

The chain is built from TRBV6-6 and TRBJ2-2, with D uncertain. With 5 bases removed from V and 4 bases from J, the gap between germline ends came to 8 bases. CDR3 size: 13 residues. Germline CDR1 is MNHNY and CDR2 is SVGAGI (reference sequence). The CDR3 spells CASSQPPTGELFF. The CDR3 coding sequence is TGTGCCAGCAGTCAACCCCCCACCGGGGAGCTGTTTTTT.

This clonotype appeared a few times. Here the CDR3 reads CASSSWDRSNEKLFF. Here the CDR3 DNA reads TGCGCCAGCAGCTCCTGGGACAGGAGTAATGAAAAACTGTTTTTT. J is TRBJ1-4 and V is TRBV5-1, with 8 bases matching TRBD1. Germline V lookup: CDR1 SGHRS, CDR2 YFSETQ. The V segment lost 3 bases and the J segment 4 bases; nucleotides outside the gene matches: 5. The CDR3 has 15 amino acids.

The chain employs TRBV29-1 and TRBJ2-3, with D perhaps matching TRBD1 or TRBD2 (5 bases each). The CDR3 runs 13 residues. CDR1 SQVTM and CDR2 ANQGSEA come from the germline V gene. V lost 3 bases and J lost 4, with 11 bases in between. The CDR3 protein is CSVEGRLSDTQYF. CDR3 sequence (DNA): TGCAGCGTTGAGGGACGTCTTTCAGATACGCAGTATTTT.

This clonotype has a handful of counts. The rearrangement joins TRBV28 to TRBJ1-5; weak D call: TRBD1 (5 bases). Germline V gives CDR1 MDHEN, CDR2 SYDVKM. The CDR3 extends over 14 amino acids. V gave up 8 bases and J gave up 2 bases, with 13 bases separating them. This CDR3 is CASEDRGGNQPQHF. DNA of the CDR3: TGTGCCAGCGAAGATAGGGGAGGCAATCAGCCCCAGCATTTT.

This clonotype was counted only a few times. V usage is TRBV12-3 or TRBV12-4 and J usage is TRBJ2-2; the D is unclear. The CDR3 extends over 15 amino acids. Deletions cut 6 bases from V and 1 base from J, with 12 bases between. The CDR3 protein is CASSPLRLNTGELFF. The CDR3 DNA follows: TGTGCCAGCAGCCCCCTTAGACTGAACACCGGGGAGCTGTTTTTT.

This clonotype was seen more than once but under ten times. V is TRBV7-2 and J is TRBJ2-2; D is possibly TRBD1 or TRBD2 (7 bases each). Trimming cost V 7 bases and J 4 bases, with 13 bases left between them. From germline, CDR1 is SGHTA and CDR2 FQGNSA. This CDR3 comprises 14 residues. In DNA, the CDR3 is TGTGCCAGCACGGGGGGACAGCTCACCGGGGAGCTGTTTTTT. It translates to CASTGGQLTGELFF.

This chain uses TRBV19 with TRBJ2-5; D call uncertain. The germline CDR1 and CDR2 sequences are LNHDA and SQIVND (reference sequence). CDR3 length: 15 amino acids. Trimming took 4 bases from V and 5 from J, leaving 17 bases between them. CDR3 in amino acids: CASSNVRAPGETQYF. CDR3 nucleotide sequence: TGTGCCAGTAGTAATGTTCGGGCACCCGGGGAGACCCAGTACTTC.

The V call is TRBV12-3 or TRBV12-4, the J call TRBJ2-5; 7 nucleotides match TRBD2. Losses at the gene ends were 5 bases for V and 2 bases for J; bases not matched to a gene: 8. This CDR3 comprises 15 residues. DNA of the CDR3: TGTGCCAGCAGTCCGGAAGCGGGGAGACAAGAGACCCAGTACTTC. The encoded protein is CASSPEAGRQETQYF.

In its sample, this clonotype was seen many times. The V and J genes are TRBV6-2 or TRBV6-3 and TRBJ2-7; D possibly corresponds to TRBD1 (5 bases). Germline lookup yields CDR1 MNHEY and CDR2 SVGEGT. Trimming took off 2 bases at V and 3 bases at J, with 8 bases between the two ends. The CDR3 contains 13 residues. This CDR3 reads CASSYDRGYEQYF. CDR3 nucleotide sequence: TGTGCCAGCAGTTACGATAGGGGCTACGAGCAGTACTTC.

The J gene is TRBJ2-7, the V gene TRBV27; D perhaps matches TRBD2 (7 bases). Germline CDR1 MNHEY, CDR2 SMNVEV (reference sequence). V was shortened by 3 bases and J by 2 bases, with 17 bases between the two germline ends. The CDR3 length is 16 residues. CDR3 sequence reads: CASSFRGLAAPYEQYF. The DNA for the CDR3 is TGTGCCAGCAGTTTCCGGGGGCTAGCGGCGCCCTACGAGCAGTACTTC.

This clonotype was counted only a few times. This chain joins TRBV7-9 and TRBJ1-1; D remains unclear. CDR3 length: 13 residues. Germline V gene data show CDR1 as SEHNR and CDR2 as FQNEAQ (reference sequence). The V end lost 2 bases, the J end lost 3 bases, and 7 bases lay between the germline ends. CDR3 nucleotide sequence: TGTGCCAGCAGCTTAATAGTGGACACTGAAGCTTTCTTT. Amino acids: CASSLIVDTEAFF.

V is TRBV27 and J is TRBJ1-2; no clear D gene. V gave up 5 bases and J gave up 2 bases, with 9 bases separating them. Germline V gene lookup returns CDR1 MNHEY and CDR2 SMNVEV (reference sequence). The CDR3 runs to 13 residues. DNA of the CDR3: TGTGCCAGCAGTGCCGCACAGAACTATGGCTACACCTTC. Encoded protein: CASSAAQNYGYTF.

V gene TRBV10-3 combines with J gene TRBJ2-1, with TRBD2 matching 11 bases. Germline V gene data show CDR1 as ENHRY and CDR2 as SYGVKD. The V and J ends lost 2 bases and 4 bases, in that order; junction bases with no gene match: 10. The CDR3 has 18 residues. CDR3 residues: CAISEPLELAGGYNEQFF. In nucleotides, the CDR3 is TGTGCCATCAGTGAGCCGCTAGAGCTAGCGGGGGGATACAATGAGCAGTTCTTC.

A few counts support this clonotype. This rearrangement joins TRBV7-2 to TRBJ2-3; 10 bases line up with TRBD2. The length of the CDR3 is 15 residues. From germline, CDR1 is SGHTA and CDR2 FQGNSA. Germline trimming cut 2 bases from V and 6 bases from J; bases unmatched to any gene: 5. CDR3 sequence (DNA): TGTGCCAGCAGCTTATATACTAGCGGGGCGGATACGCAGTATTTT. It is translated as CASSLYTSGADTQYF.